The source of this T cell receptor beta chain is a study of T cells in Graves' hyperthyroidism and ophthalmopathy. TCR beta CDR3 region amplification was performed from RNA transcripts. HTBI primers were employed in a first-round RT-PCR of the TCR CDR3. In TCRdb, the multiplex PCR reads were re-called with MiXCR into one record per CDR3 protein. The sample carries hundreds of thousands of distinct CDR3 sequences, about 25% recorded once. V was pared by 5 bases and J by 6 bases, with 5 bases between. CDR3 length equals 11 residues. Germline CDR1 reads LGHNT; CDR2 reads FRNRAP. Whole-study results and caveats: In the analysis, a 13 V-J model separated ophthalmopathy from stable hyperthyroidism.

Ahead of any ophthalmopathy symptoms, the blood sample was obtained at the first diagnosis of hyperthyroidism. Many counts were recorded for this clonotype. Its target is not known. J is TRBJ1-5 and V is TRBV12-5; D is unresolved. The sequencing input was blood. The clonotype was recovered from a man aged 35-49 years with Graves' hyperthyroidism that later progressed to Graves' ophthalmopathy. CDR3 region: CASGAFQPQHF. Written as DNA, the CDR3 is TGTGCTAGTGGTGCCTTTCAGCCCCAGCATTTT.